A selection of T cell receptor beta chains follows, all from one sample in a study of CD8+ T cells in alopecia areata. Produced via immunoSEQ multiplex PCR; TCRdb's table is partial and in-frame only. The table shows roughly 230,000 clones, with around two fifths occurring only once. The sample consisted of CD4+ T cells sorted from blood, taken at approximately week 36, from a patient treated with tofacitinib. These TCRs come from a human donor with alopecia areata. The CDR3 runs from the conserved cysteine through the conserved F or W. Fields, in order: clone size, D gene, V gene, J gene, CDR3 protein, CDR3 DNA. The D gene is left open where the match is weak. Size is omitted from some rows. Given values are once, few, many or a class for expanded clones.

abundance: .; d_gene: TRBD1; v_gene: TRBV4-2; j_gene: TRBJ1-2; CDR3aa: CAIGTGGIYGYTF; CDR3nt: TGTGCCATAGGGACAGGGGGGATCTATGGCTACACCTTC
abundance: .; d_gene: TRBD2; v_gene: TRBV5-1; j_gene: TRBJ2-7; CDR3aa: CASSLASGSGYEQYF; CDR3nt: TGCGCCAGCAGCTTGGCTAGCGGGAGTGGATACGAGCAGTACTTC
abundance: few; d_gene: TRBD2; v_gene: TRBV19; j_gene: TRBJ2-1; CDR3aa: CASSTPGLAGWGPYNEQFF; CDR3nt: TGTGCCAGTAGTACGCCGGGACTAGCGGGATGGGGGCCTTACAATGAGCAGTTCTTC
abundance: .; d_gene: .; v_gene: TRBV27; j_gene: TRBJ1-1; CDR3aa: CASSHAREAREAFF; CDR3nt: TGTGCCAGCAGTCATGCCAGGGAGGCTCGGGAAGCTTTCTTT
abundance: .; d_gene: TRBD2; v_gene: TRBV7-2; j_gene: TRBJ2-7; CDR3aa: CASSLASTSGSSYEQYF; CDR3nt: TGTGCCAGCAGCTTAGCATCGACTAGCGGGAGCTCCTACGAGCAGTACTTC
abundance: .; d_gene: .; v_gene: TRBV4-3; j_gene: TRBJ2-1; CDR3aa: CASSHQGLPRTHEQFF; CDR3nt: TGCGCCAGCAGCCATCAAGGACTACCCCGTACCCATGAGCAGTTCTTC
abundance: .; d_gene: TRBD2; v_gene: TRBV29-1; j_gene: TRBJ2-1; CDR3aa: CSVEGLAGHNEQFF; CDR3nt: TGCAGCGTTGAGGGACTAGCGGGGCACAATGAGCAGTTCTTC
abundance: few; d_gene: .; v_gene: TRBV25-1; j_gene: TRBJ1-2; CDR3aa: CASSVDRYGYTF; CDR3nt: TGTGCCAGCAGTGTTGACAGATATGGCTACACCTTC
abundance: .; d_gene: .; v_gene: TRBV5-4; j_gene: TRBJ1-3; CDR3aa: CASSSLEGGSGNTIYF; CDR3nt: TGTGCCAGCAGCTCATTAGAGGGGGGCTCTGGAAACACCATATATTTT
abundance: .; d_gene: .; v_gene: TRBV5-1; j_gene: TRBJ2-7; CDR3aa: CASSLNVGSSYEQYF; CDR3nt: TGCGCCAGCAGCTTGAATGTCGGTTCCTCCTACGAGCAGTACTTC
abundance: .; d_gene: TRBD2; v_gene: TRBV5-1; j_gene: TRBJ2-7; CDR3aa: CASRAGGPGEQYF; CDR3nt: TGCGCCAGCCGGGCGGGAGGGCCAGGTGAGCAGTACTTC
abundance: many; d_gene: TRBD2; v_gene: TRBV4-2; j_gene: TRBJ2-7; CDR3aa: CASSLGTSEYEQYF; CDR3nt: TGTGCCAGCAGCCTCGGGACTAGCGAGTACGAGCAGTACTTC
abundance: .; d_gene: TRBD2; v_gene: TRBV18; j_gene: TRBJ2-3; CDR3aa: CASSPMGLAASDTQYF; CDR3nt: TGTGCCAGCTCACCAATGGGACTAGCGGCATCAGATACGCAGTATTTT
abundance: few; d_gene: TRBD1; v_gene: TRBV7-9; j_gene: TRBJ1-1; CDR3aa: CASSSGQGDTEAFF; CDR3nt: TGTGCCAGCAGCTCCGGACAGGGAGACACTGAAGCTTTCTTT
abundance: .; d_gene: .; v_gene: TRBV29-1; j_gene: TRBJ1-1; CDR3aa: CSVEGGIGTEAFF; CDR3nt: TGCAGCGTTGAAGGGGGCATTGGCACTGAAGCTTTCTTT
abundance: .; d_gene: .; v_gene: TRBV5-1; j_gene: TRBJ1-3; CDR3aa: CASSSQGPGNTIYF; CDR3nt: TGCGCCAGCAGCTCGCAGGGTCCTGGAAACACCATATATTTT
abundance: .; d_gene: .; v_gene: TRBV10-3; j_gene: TRBJ2-5; CDR3aa: CAISERDPSGETQYF; CDR3nt: TGTGCCATCAGTGAAAGGGATCCCTCGGGGGAGACCCAGTACTTC
abundance: few; d_gene: TRBD2; v_gene: TRBV6-6; j_gene: TRBJ2-1; CDR3aa: CASSSTSGDNEQFF; CDR3nt: TGTGCCAGCAGTTCCACTAGCGGAGACAATGAGCAGTTCTTC
abundance: .; d_gene: TRBD2; v_gene: TRBV4-2; j_gene: TRBJ2-3; CDR3aa: CASSLLLAGVSTDTQYF; CDR3nt: TGTGCCAGCAGCCTCCTCCTAGCGGGAGTCAGCACAGATACGCAGTATTTT
abundance: .; d_gene: TRBD2; v_gene: TRBV6-5; j_gene: TRBJ2-2; CDR3aa: CASGWTSANTGELFF; CDR3nt: TGTGCCAGCGGCTGGACTAGCGCGAACACCGGGGAGCTGTTTTTT
abundance: .; d_gene: .; v_gene: TRBV19; j_gene: TRBJ2-1; CDR3aa: CASSIRHEQFF; CDR3nt: TGTGCCAGTAGTATCCGTCATGAGCAGTTCTTC
abundance: .; d_gene: TRBD1; v_gene: TRBV5-1; j_gene: TRBJ2-1; CDR3aa: CASSYSGQGVNEQFF; CDR3nt: TGCGCCAGCAGCTACAGTGGACAGGGGGTTAATGAGCAGTTCTTC
abundance: .; d_gene: .; v_gene: TRBV30; j_gene: TRBJ2-7; CDR3aa: CAWSVGNTYEQYF; CDR3nt: TGTGCCTGGAGTGTCGGCAACACCTACGAGCAGTACTTC
abundance: .; d_gene: .; v_gene: TRBV7-2; j_gene: TRBJ1-2; CDR3aa: CASGTQGYYGYTF; CDR3nt: TGTGCCAGCGGCACACAGGGATACTATGGCTACACCTTC
abundance: .; d_gene: .; v_gene: TRBV5-1; j_gene: TRBJ2-3; CDR3aa: CASSLSSGTDTQYF; CDR3nt: TGCGCCAGCAGCCTTAGCTCGGGCACAGATACGCAGTATTTT
abundance: .; d_gene: TRBD2; v_gene: TRBV18; j_gene: TRBJ2-7; CDR3aa: CASSPFTGGPFEQYF; CDR3nt: TGTGCCAGCTCACCATTTACGGGAGGGCCGTTCGAGCAGTACTTC
abundance: once; d_gene: .; v_gene: TRBV7-2; j_gene: TRBJ2-3; CDR3aa: CASSPDRVADTDTQYF; CDR3nt: TGTGCCAGCAGCCCAGACCGGGTGGCGGACACAGATACGCAGTATTTT
abundance: many; d_gene: .; v_gene: TRBV4-3; j_gene: TRBJ1-1; CDR3aa: CASSQDRQGWVNTEAFF; CDR3nt: TGCGCCAGCAGCCAAGATCGCCAGGGGTGGGTGAACACTGAAGCTTTCTTT
abundance: few; d_gene: .; v_gene: TRBV11-2; j_gene: TRBJ2-5; CDR3aa: CASSLELDTTQETQYF; CDR3nt: TGTGCCAGCAGCTTAGAACTGGACACAACGCAAGAGACCCAGTACTTC
abundance: few; d_gene: TRBD1; v_gene: TRBV25-1; j_gene: TRBJ2-6; CDR3aa: CASSAPTGAVGANVLTF; CDR3nt: TGTGCCAGCAGTGCCCCGACAGGGGCGGTAGGGGCCAACGTCCTGACTTTC
abundance: .; d_gene: .; v_gene: TRBV6-1; j_gene: TRBJ1-2; CDR3aa: CASRDSTNYGYTF; CDR3nt: TGTGCCAGCAGGGACAGCACTAACTATGGCTACACCTTC
abundance: .; d_gene: TRBD1; v_gene: TRBV27; j_gene: TRBJ2-7; CDR3aa: CASSKTGWREQYF; CDR3nt: TGTGCCAGCAGTAAGACAGGGTGGCGAGAGCAGTACTTC
abundance: .; d_gene: .; v_gene: TRBV2; j_gene: TRBJ1-2; CDR3aa: CASSVGEYGYTF; CDR3nt: TGTGCCAGCAGTGTCGGGGAATATGGCTACACCTTC
abundance: few; d_gene: .; v_gene: TRBV5-1; j_gene: TRBJ2-7; CDR3aa: CASSSTSRDEQYF; CDR3nt: TGCGCCAGCAGCTCAACCTCCCGGGACGAGCAGTACTTC
abundance: .; d_gene: .; v_gene: TRBV14; j_gene: TRBJ1-5; CDR3aa: CASSPLTGTPKQPQHF; CDR3nt: TGTGCCAGCAGCCCCCTTACCGGGACCCCTAAACAGCCCCAGCATTTT
abundance: once; d_gene: .; v_gene: TRBV4-3; j_gene: TRBJ1-1; CDR3aa: CASSHTGGGEAFF; CDR3nt: TGCGCCAGCAGCCACACCGGGGGGGGAGAAGCTTTCTTT
abundance: few; d_gene: .; v_gene: TRBV19; j_gene: TRBJ1-4; CDR3aa: CASSMRGSDEKLFF; CDR3nt: TGTGCCAGTAGTATGCGGGGGAGTGACGAAAAACTGTTTTTT
abundance: .; d_gene: .; v_gene: TRBV29-1; j_gene: TRBJ2-3; CDR3aa: CSVDPVESTDTQYF; CDR3nt: TGCAGCGTTGACCCGGTCGAGAGCACAGATACGCAGTATTTT
abundance: .; d_gene: .; v_gene: TRBV29-1; j_gene: TRBJ2-5; CDR3aa: CSVGVGSETQYF; CDR3nt: TGCAGCGTTGGGGTCGGGAGCGAGACCCAGTACTTC
abundance: .; d_gene: .; v_gene: TRBV4-1; j_gene: TRBJ2-1; CDR3aa: CASSLSSSSYNEQFF; CDR3nt: TGCGCCAGCAGCCTTTCCTCGAGCTCCTACAATGAGCAGTTCTTC
abundance: once; d_gene: .; v_gene: TRBV30; j_gene: TRBJ1-3; CDR3aa: CAWSVLEGLFSGNTIYF; CDR3nt: TGTGCCTGGAGTGTTCTCGAGGGACTATTCTCTGGAAACACCATATATTTT
abundance: few; d_gene: .; v_gene: TRBV7-2; j_gene: TRBJ2-7; CDR3aa: CASSGPSTASDEQYF; CDR3nt: TGTGCCAGCAGCGGACCGTCGACAGCATCCGACGAGCAGTACTTC
abundance: .; d_gene: .; v_gene: TRBV4-2; j_gene: TRBJ2-5; CDR3aa: CASSQVTPPRTQYF; CDR3nt: TGTGCCAGCAGCCAAGTCACTCCCCCCCGGACCCAGTACTTC
abundance: .; d_gene: TRBD2; v_gene: TRBV10-2; j_gene: TRBJ2-7; CDR3aa: CATLHSGTSGYEQYF; CDR3nt: TGCGCCACCCTCCATTCCGGGACTAGCGGGTACGAGCAGTACTTC
abundance: .; d_gene: .; v_gene: TRBV5-1; j_gene: TRBJ2-7; CDR3aa: CASSLVGWGNLDYEQYF; CDR3nt: TGCGCCAGCAGCTTGGTAGGCTGGGGGAACCTAGACTACGAGCAGTACTTC
abundance: .; d_gene: TRBD1; v_gene: TRBV9; j_gene: TRBJ1-4; CDR3aa: CASSLPGQGNEKLFF; CDR3nt: TGTGCCAGCAGCCTTCCGGGACAGGGTAATGAAAAACTGTTTTTT
abundance: .; d_gene: .; v_gene: TRBV7-2; j_gene: TRBJ1-2; CDR3aa: CASSLVRVGTGGYTF; CDR3nt: TGTGCCAGCAGCTTAGTGAGGGTTGGGACCGGAGGCTACACCTTC
abundance: few; d_gene: .; v_gene: TRBV29-1; j_gene: TRBJ1-2; CDR3aa: CSVEVGYGYTF; CDR3nt: TGCAGCGTTGAAGTAGGTTATGGCTACACCTTC
abundance: few; d_gene: .; v_gene: TRBV6-6; j_gene: TRBJ1-1; CDR3aa: CASSRLTANTEAFF; CDR3nt: TGTGCCAGCAGCCGCTTGACAGCGAACACTGAAGCTTTCTTT
abundance: .; d_gene: .; v_gene: TRBV14; j_gene: TRBJ2-1; CDR3aa: CASSQVIRGEQFF; CDR3nt: TGTGCCAGCAGCCAAGTGATAAGGGGAGAGCAGTTCTTC
abundance: .; d_gene: .; v_gene: TRBV4-1; j_gene: TRBJ1-2; CDR3aa: CASSQGTGNYGYTF; CDR3nt: TGCGCCAGCAGCCAAGGAACCGGGAACTATGGCTACACCTTC